Sequencing of this T cell receptor beta chain was carried out in a study of tumor and adjacent non-tumor tissue in lung cancer. Looking at the study overall: Patients were aged roughly 31 to 76, approximately 11 men and 5 women, stage I to III. Study-wide results and caveats: TCR diversity was significantly greater in tumor than normal lung tissue. Normal lung showed higher cumulative top 100 clone frequency than tumor.

TCRbeta libraries were built with three rounds of nested PCR, modified from ARM-PCR. TCRdb ran MiXCR on the multiplex PCR reads and lists one entry per CDR3 protein. Among 81,000 or so distinct CDR3 sequences listed, about four fifths were seen once. As regards this clonotype: What it binds is not known. A junction boundary mismatches the germline segment, possibly from a read error.

RNA was extracted from bulk tissue without any cell sorting. This non-tumor lung sample came from over 3 cm beyond the tumor edge. Chemotherapy-naive patients with new lung cancer underwent thoracic surgery in China, August–late 2014. Germline V CDR1 and CDR2: SGHNT, YYREEE (reference sequence). The CDR3 contains 18 residues. The source is a man in his 60s with non-small cell lung cancer. The specimen was distant non-tumor lung tissue. This sequence joins TRBV5-4 and TRBJ2-6; possibly TRBD1 for D (5 bases). The CDR3 DNA sequence: TGTGTCAGCAGCCTTGGCTCAGGGCCTCCCTGGGGGGCCAACGTCCTGACTTTC. Residues: CVSSLGSGPPWGANVLTF.